Below are 17 T cell receptor beta chains sequenced from a single sample in a study of somatic mutations in cytotoxic T cells in rheumatoid arthritis (dated by TCRdb to the late 2010s). Library preparation used the immunoSEQ multiplex PCR assay. Here the immuneACCESS table is served through TCRdb, limited to in-frame sequences with V and J called. Missing clones are a known gap in these copies; in checked studies unresolved V genes cover under half, and the rest lacks a known reason. The sample includes approximately 14,000 clones, with 75% to 95% observed a single time. The ten largest clones represent about a sixth of the sample. Material for sequencing was CD4+ T cells sorted from blood. The receptor set was obtained from an older man with rheumatoid arthritis.

The genes are TRBV2 and TRBJ2-3, with 12 bases lining up with TRBD2. The CDR3 has 15 residues. With V trimmed by 8 bases and J by 4 bases, 7 bases remained unmatched. Germline V gene data show CDR1 as SNHLY and CDR2 as FYNNEI. CDR3: CASGRTSGTADTQYF. The CDR3 DNA is TGTGCCAGCGGGAGGACTAGCGGGACCGCAGATACGCAGTATTTT.

V is TRBV7-2 and J is TRBJ2-7; a weak D match, TRBD1 (6 bases). Trimming shortened V by 4 bases and J by 0 bases, and 7 bases separated the two germline ends. The CDR3 covers 13 residues. CDR1 and CDR2 (germline): SGHTA, FQGNSA. CDR3 amino acids: CASSSGDSYEQYF. The DNA of the CDR3 is TGTGCCAGCAGCTCAGGGGACTCCTACGAGCAGTACTTC.

The chain has TRBV5-4 and TRBJ2-7; possible D gene TRBD2, 6 bases. CDR3 length: 16 residues. The V gene lost 3 bases and the J gene lost 1 base, with 17 bases spanning the gap. Germline V lookup: CDR1 SGHNT, CDR2 YYREEE (reference sequence). CDR3 sequence (DNA): TGTGCCAGCAGCTCCCTGGCGGAGGGGTGGTCCTACGAGCAGTACTTC. Protein sequence: CASSSLAEGWSYEQYF.

This chain joins TRBV6-5 and TRBJ1-6; no firm D call. The CDR3 is made up of 16 amino acids. Germline assignment: CDR1 MNHEY and CDR2 SVGAGI. The V end lost 0 bases, the J end lost 1 base, and 7 bases lay between the germline ends. The CDR3 spells CASSYSRESYNSPLHF. In nucleotides, the CDR3 is TGTGCCAGCAGTTACTCGCGGGAGTCCTATAATTCACCCCTCCACTTT.

This chain connects TRBV27 to TRBJ2-1; 12 nucleotides match TRBD2. J was trimmed by 5 bases and V by 5 bases; bases with no gene match: 4. CDR1 MNHEY and CDR2 SMNVEV come from the germline V gene (reference sequence). The CDR3 runs 15 residues. For the CDR3, the DNA is TGTGCCAGCAGTCCCCGGACTAGCGGGAACAATGAGCAGTTCTTC. It encodes CASSPRTSGNNEQFF.

This chain joins TRBV9 and TRBJ2-1, with TRBD2 identical over 7 bases. V gave up 6 bases and J gave up 4 bases; unmatched junction bases: 7. The CDR3 is 14 amino acids. CDR1 SGDLS and CDR2 YYNGEE come from the germline V gene. In DNA form, the CDR3 reads TGTGCCAGCAACGGCGCTAGCGGATACAATGAGCAGTTCTTC. This translates into CASNGASGYNEQFF.

The chain uses TRBV5-1 and TRBJ1-2, with 10 nucleotides matching TRBD1. From germline, CDR1 is SGHRS and CDR2 YFSETQ. This CDR3 comprises 16 residues. Germline trimming cut 4 bases from V and 8 bases from J; bases unmatched to any gene: 14. The CDR3 region is CASSPGQGGPGRGYTF. The CDR3 DNA reads TGCGCCAGCAGCCCAGGACAGGGGGGACCGGGACGCGGCTACACCTTC. Using reference TRBV5-1 and TRBJ1-2 for the parts outside the CDR3, the full variable domain is KAGVTQTPRYLIKTRGQQVTLSCSPISGHRSVSWYQQTPGQGLQFLFEYFSETQRNKGNFPGRFSGRQFSNSRSEMNVSTLELGDSALYLCASSPGQGGPGRGYTFGSGTRLTVV.

The chain combines TRBV27 with TRBJ1-1; D might be TRBD1 (6 bases). Germline assignment: CDR1 MNHEY and CDR2 SMNVEV (reference sequence). The V and J ends lost 5 bases and 1 base respectively, with 8 bases between them. The CDR3 loop spans 13 amino acids. The DNA of the CDR3 is TGTGCCAGCAGTCTGACAGGGAACACTGAAGCTTTCTTT. Amino acids: CASSLTGNTEAFF.

The chain is built from TRBV18 and TRBJ1-4, with a tentative D call TRBD1 (6 bases). The germline V and J ends were trimmed by 1 base and 5 bases, with 11 bases remaining between them. The germline V gene encodes CDR1 KGHSH and CDR2 LQKENI. The CDR3 loop spans 15 amino acids. The CDR3 region has the DNA TGTGCCAGCTCACCACGGGGGGGCCGAAATGAAAAACTGTTTTTT. Protein product: CASSPRGGRNEKLFF.

The V and J genes are TRBV10-3 and TRBJ1-1; 8 bases agree with TRBD1. The CDR3 extends over 13 amino acids. Losses at the gene ends were 0 bases for V and 11 bases for J; bases not matched to a gene: 5. Germline-derived CDR1 and CDR2 are ENHRY and SYGVKD. CDR3 loop: CAISESNNRGAFF. The DNA for the CDR3 is TGTGCCATCAGTGAGTCGAATAACAGGGGGGCTTTCTTT.

The chain has TRBV18 and TRBJ1-1; the match to TRBD1 covers 7 bases. V gave up 6 bases and J gave up 7 bases; unmatched junction bases: 11. This CDR3 contains 14 residues. Germline assignment: CDR1 KGHSH and CDR2 LQKENI. The CDR3 DNA reads TGTGCCAGCTCCTCTCTAGTCGGGGACAGTGAAGCTTTCTTT. It specifies CASSSLVGDSEAFF.

V gene TRBV19 combines with J gene TRBJ1-6; 10 nucleotides line up with TRBD1. The V and J ends lost 4 bases and 10 bases, in that order; junction bases with no gene match: 4. This CDR3 spans 14 amino acids. Per germline, CDR1 LNHDA and CDR2 SQIVND (reference sequence). CDR3 amino acids: CASSRTGGRSPLHF. In DNA, the CDR3 is TGTGCCAGTAGTAGGACAGGGGGTAGGTCACCCCTCCACTTT.

V and J are TRBV6-5 and TRBJ2-7, with D maybe TRBD1 (5 bases). Germline CDR1 MNHEY, CDR2 SVGAGI. The CDR3 has 14 residues. V was clipped by 2 bases and J by 1 base, with 9 bases between them. The CDR3, as DNA: TGTGCCAGCAGTTACAGGGGCAGTTCCTACGAGCAGTACTTC. Residues: CASSYRGSSYEQYF.

CDR3 sequence (DNA): TGTGCCACTCAGGACAGGGCTAATGAAAAACTGTTTTTT. It yields the protein CATQDRANEKLFF. The rearrangement uses TRBV19 and TRBJ1-4; 8 nucleotides align to TRBD1. The CDR3 runs to 13 residues. V lost 10 bases and J lost 3; bases outside the gene matches: 4. The germline V gene has CDR1 LNHDA and CDR2 SQIVND (reference sequence).

This chain uses TRBV9 with TRBJ2-5; 11 nucleotides match TRBD2. V lost 3 bases to trimming and J lost 2 bases; unmatched junction nucleotides: 12. This CDR3 region has 18 residues. The germline CDR1 and CDR2 sequences are SGDLS and YYNGEE. The CDR3 nucleotides read TGTGCCAGCAGCGCGGGGGTAGCGGGAGGGACTCTTCAAGAGACCCAGTACTTC. This codes for CASSAGVAGGTLQETQYF.

The chain has TRBV19 and TRBJ1-1; D remains ambiguous. The germline gives CDR1 LNHDA, CDR2 SQIVND (reference sequence). Trimming left V 8 bases short and J 1 base short, with 17 bases between. The CDR3 spans 15 residues. In nucleotides, the CDR3 is TGTGCCAGTCACCAATCTCGTGGAGGGAACACTGAAGCTTTCTTT. Translating gives CASHQSRGGNTEAFF. Full variable domain (remainder filled in from reference TRBV19 and TRBJ1-1): DGGITQSPKYLFRKEGQNVTLSCEQNLNHDAMYWYRQDPGQGLRLIYYSQIVNDFQKGDIAEGYSVSREKKESFPLTVTSAQKNPTAFYLCASHQSRGGNTEAFFGQGTRLTVV.

The J gene is TRBJ2-7, the V gene TRBV29-1; 11 bases align to TRBD2. This CDR3 has 14 residues. With V trimmed by 6 bases and J by 3 bases, 7 bases remained unmatched. Germline V CDR1 and CDR2: SQVTM, ANQGSEA. CDR3 in DNA: TGCAGCGTCTACACGGGACTAGCGGACTACGAGCAGTACTTC. As protein: CSVYTGLADYEQYF.